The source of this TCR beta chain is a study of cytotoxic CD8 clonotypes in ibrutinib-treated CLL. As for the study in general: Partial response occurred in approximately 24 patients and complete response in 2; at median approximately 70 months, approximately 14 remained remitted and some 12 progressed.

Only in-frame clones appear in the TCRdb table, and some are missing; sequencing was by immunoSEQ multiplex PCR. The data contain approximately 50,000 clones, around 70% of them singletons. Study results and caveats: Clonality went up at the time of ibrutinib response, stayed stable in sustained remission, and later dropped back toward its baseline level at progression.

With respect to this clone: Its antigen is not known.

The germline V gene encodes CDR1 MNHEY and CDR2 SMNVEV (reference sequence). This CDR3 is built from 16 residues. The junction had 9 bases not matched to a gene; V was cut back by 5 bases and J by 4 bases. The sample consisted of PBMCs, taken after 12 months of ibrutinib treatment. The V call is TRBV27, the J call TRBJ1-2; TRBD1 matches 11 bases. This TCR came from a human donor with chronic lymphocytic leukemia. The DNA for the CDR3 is TGTGCCAGCAGTCGGAGGACAGGGGGCTCCGCCTATGGCTACACCTTC. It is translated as CASSRRTGGSAYGYTF.